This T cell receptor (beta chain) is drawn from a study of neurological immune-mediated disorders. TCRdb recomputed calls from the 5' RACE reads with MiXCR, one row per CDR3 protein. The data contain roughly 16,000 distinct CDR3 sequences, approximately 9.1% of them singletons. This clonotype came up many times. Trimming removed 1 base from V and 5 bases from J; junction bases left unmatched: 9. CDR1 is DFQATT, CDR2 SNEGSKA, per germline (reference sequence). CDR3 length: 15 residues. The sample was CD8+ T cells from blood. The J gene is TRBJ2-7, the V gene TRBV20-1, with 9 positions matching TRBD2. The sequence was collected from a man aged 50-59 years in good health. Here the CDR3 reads CSARVWTSAANEQYF. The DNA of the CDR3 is TGCAGTGCTAGAGTTTGGACTAGCGCGGCTAACGAGCAGTACTTC.